The 2 T cell receptor delta chains reported below all come from one sample, sequenced in a study of γδ T cells in repeated Plasmodium falciparum infection. Bulk repertoires came from Vgamma9/Vdelta2+ or Vdelta2-negative gammadelta T cells flow-sorted from PBMC. TCRdb redid clone calling on the multiplex PCR reads using CATT. The sample has tens of thousands of delta-chain clones, 1.7% seen once. The source material was gamma-delta T cells from blood. The origin of the receptors is a pool of human donors (malaria-infected and uninfected, not separated).

Details on this clone: This DNA translates differently at residue 10 from the TCRdb protein, which is that of a much larger clone; a read error is likely, and the protein shown is the DNA's own translation. The V and J genes are TRDV1 and TRDJ1; 13 bases match TRDD3. TCRdb is silent on the J gene; assignment here came from matching the DNA to germline. With 9 bases clipped from V and 5 bases from J, the junction kept 27 bases outside the gene matches. Germline V CDR1 and CDR2: TSWWSYY, QGS. The CDR3 sequence is 21 residues long. CDR3 nucleotide sequence: TGTGCTCTGCGGGTCCTTCCTACGATAGTAACTGGGGGATACGCAACTGATAAACTCATCTTT. Translated: CALRVLPTIVTGGYATDKLIF.

This clone occurred a few times. The mismatch at residue 19 between this DNA's translation and the TCRdb protein of a much larger clone likely reflects a read error; the protein shown is translated from the DNA. No call exists for the J gene, whereas the V gene is TRDV1; the table's TRDD3 call for D was not verified on the DNA. Germline CDR1 reads TSWWSYY; CDR2 reads QGS. CDR3 length: 21 amino acids. DNA for the CDR3: TGTGCTCTTGGGGAACTCCCCTTGCGCCTTCCCTTGGAGACGTACACCGATAAACCCATCTTT. It is translated as CALGELPLRLPLETYTDKPIF.